A selection of T cell receptor beta chains follows, all from one sample in a study of blood T cell repertoires in COVID-19. Produced via immunoSEQ multiplex PCR; TCRdb's table is partial and in-frame only. The table shows 95,000 to 110,000 clones, with approximately 80% occurring only once. The sample comprised peripheral blood. The receptors shown here come from a woman of 80 years or more with active or convalescent COVID-19. The CDR3 runs from the conserved cysteine through the conserved F or W. D genes are given only for firm matches. Clone size appears in some rows only: once, few, many, or a class for an expanded clone.

CDR3nt: TGTGCCAGCAGCTTAAGAGGGGGCGAGGTAGCTTTCTTT
CDR3aa: CASSLRGGEVAFF
v_gene: TRBV7-2
d_gene: TRBD1
abundance: NA
len: 13
j_gene: TRBJ1-1

CDR3nt: TGTGCCAGCTCATTACAACTCTGGAGCCCCGGCGAGCAGTACTTC
CDR3aa: CASSLQLWSPGEQYF
v_gene: TRBV28
d_gene: NA
abundance: NA
len: 15
j_gene: TRBJ2-7

CDR3nt: TGCGCCAGCAGCTCCGGGACAACCAAGCTGTCGGGCTACACCTTC
CDR3aa: CASSSGTTKLSGYTF
v_gene: TRBV4-3
d_gene: NA
abundance: NA
len: 15
j_gene: TRBJ1-2

CDR3nt: TGTGCCAGCTCACCACAGGGGTATGGGTACACTGAAGCTTTCTTT
CDR3aa: CASSPQGYGYTEAFF
v_gene: TRBV18
d_gene: NA
abundance: few
len: 15
j_gene: TRBJ1-1

CDR3nt: TGTGCCAGCAGCCCCAGAAGGGACAGGGCCATAGACATTCAGTACTTC
CDR3aa: CASSPRRDRAIDIQYF
v_gene: TRBV11-2
d_gene: TRBD1
abundance: NA
len: 16
j_gene: TRBJ2-4

CDR3nt: TGTGCCAGCAGCACAGGGGCGGGGAATGAAAAACTGTTTTTT
CDR3aa: CASSTGAGNEKLFF
v_gene: TRBV6-5
d_gene: TRBD1
abundance: NA
len: 14
j_gene: TRBJ1-4

CDR3nt: TGTGCCAGCAGGGGGGCTCGAGCGGGAGGGCTAAATGAGCAGTTCTTC
CDR3aa: CASRGARAGGLNEQFF
v_gene: TRBV6-6
d_gene: TRBD2
abundance: NA
len: 16
j_gene: TRBJ2-1

CDR3nt: TGTGCCAGCAGTTTACAGCGGGGGGGGGATCAGTACTTC
CDR3aa: CASSLQRGGDQYF
v_gene: TRBV27
d_gene: TRBD2
abundance: NA
len: 13
j_gene: TRBJ2-4

CDR3nt: TGCGCCAGCAGCCAAGGACTAAAAACAGATACGCAGTATTTT
CDR3aa: CASSQGLKTDTQYF
v_gene: TRBV4-3
d_gene: NA
abundance: NA
len: 14
j_gene: TRBJ2-3

CDR3nt: TGTGCCAGCAGCACGCTAGCGGGGGGCTATAATGAGCAGTTCTTC
CDR3aa: CASSTLAGGYNEQFF
v_gene: TRBV7-2
d_gene: TRBD2
abundance: NA
len: 15
j_gene: TRBJ2-1

CDR3nt: TGTGCCAGCCCCTCGTCAGCTAACTATGGCTACACCTTC
CDR3aa: CASPSSANYGYTF
v_gene: TRBV6-5
d_gene: NA
abundance: NA
len: 13
j_gene: TRBJ1-2

CDR3nt: TGTGCCAGTACCGTTGGGGGCGCAAGCAATCAGCCCCAGCATTTT
CDR3aa: CASTVGGASNQPQHF
v_gene: TRBV19
d_gene: NA
abundance: once
len: 15
j_gene: TRBJ1-5

CDR3nt: TGTGCCATCAACAGAGCAGGGGGCGATGGCTACACCTTC
CDR3aa: CAINRAGGDGYTF
v_gene: TRBV10-3
d_gene: TRBD1
abundance: NA
len: 13
j_gene: TRBJ1-2

CDR3nt: TGCAGCGTTGAGGGTTCTAGCGGGGGGGTCTACAATGAGCAGTTCTTC
CDR3aa: CSVEGSSGGVYNEQFF
v_gene: TRBV29-1
d_gene: TRBD2
abundance: NA
len: 16
j_gene: TRBJ2-1

CDR3nt: TGTGCCAGTAGTCCCAGCCGAACGACAGTACAGAACACCGGGGAGCTGTTTTTT
CDR3aa: CASSPSRTTVQNTGELFF
v_gene: TRBV19
d_gene: NA
abundance: NA
len: 18
j_gene: TRBJ2-2

CDR3nt: TGTGCCAGCAGGAATAACGGGACAGGTTATGTTGTCGGTGAAAAACTGTTTTTT
CDR3aa: CASRNNGTGYVVGEKLFF
v_gene: TRBV14
d_gene: TRBD1
abundance: NA
len: 18
j_gene: TRBJ1-4

CDR3nt: TGCGCCAGCAGCGCCGGACAGGGTGCTTCTCCTGGGGCCAACGTCCTGACTTTC
CDR3aa: CASSAGQGASPGANVLTF
v_gene: TRBV5-1
d_gene: TRBD1
abundance: NA
len: 18
j_gene: TRBJ2-6

CDR3nt: TGTGCCAGCAGCCTGGGACAGGGGGATGGTACGGCCCAGTACTTC
CDR3aa: CASSLGQGDGTAQYF
v_gene: TRBV5-4
d_gene: TRBD1
abundance: NA
len: 15
j_gene: TRBJ2-5

CDR3nt: TGTGCCACCAGTAGCGTCGGGGGGGGCCGTACGCAGTATTTT
CDR3aa: CATSSVGGGRTQYF
v_gene: TRBV24-1
d_gene: TRBD2
abundance: NA
len: 14
j_gene: TRBJ2-3

CDR3nt: TGTGCCAGCAGGGGGGGAGAAAGGGGCTTCGAGCAGTACTTC
CDR3aa: CASRGGERGFEQYF
v_gene: TRBV3-1/TRBV3-2
d_gene: NA
abundance: NA
len: 14
j_gene: TRBJ2-7

CDR3nt: TGTGCCAGCAGTGAAGCAGAGACAGGGGACTATGGCTACACCTTC
CDR3aa: CASSEAETGDYGYTF
v_gene: TRBV6-1
d_gene: TRBD1
abundance: once
len: 15
j_gene: TRBJ1-2

CDR3nt: TGTGCCAGCAGCCCGAGGACTAGCGTCATCGATGAGCAGTTCTTC
CDR3aa: CASSPRTSVIDEQFF
v_gene: TRBV13
d_gene: TRBD2
abundance: NA
len: 15
j_gene: TRBJ2-1

CDR3nt: TGTGCCAGCATGCAGCCCGGGACAGGGATATACACTGAAGCTTTCTTT
CDR3aa: CASMQPGTGIYTEAFF
v_gene: TRBV5-6
d_gene: TRBD1
abundance: once
len: 16
j_gene: TRBJ1-1

CDR3nt: TGTGCCAGCAGTGAGCAGGGGGGAAAGAACCAGCCCCAGCATTTT
CDR3aa: CASSEQGGKNQPQHF
v_gene: TRBV2
d_gene: TRBD1
abundance: NA
len: 15
j_gene: TRBJ1-5

CDR3nt: TGTGCCAGCAGTCCGACAGGGATCAATCAGCCCCAGCATTTT
CDR3aa: CASSPTGINQPQHF
v_gene: TRBV28
d_gene: TRBD1
abundance: NA
len: 14
j_gene: TRBJ1-5

CDR3nt: TGTGCCACCAGCAGAGCCAGGGAAAACACCGGGGAGCTGTTTTTT
CDR3aa: CATSRARENTGELFF
v_gene: TRBV15
d_gene: NA
abundance: NA
len: 15
j_gene: TRBJ2-2

CDR3nt: TGTGCCATCAGTGAGGAAAGGGGACATTATGGCTACACCTTC
CDR3aa: CAISEERGHYGYTF
v_gene: TRBV10-3
d_gene: NA
abundance: NA
len: 14
j_gene: TRBJ1-2

CDR3nt: TGTGCCAGCAGTAAGGGACAGTTGGCATCACCCCTCCACTTT
CDR3aa: CASSKGQLASPLHF
v_gene: TRBV28
d_gene: TRBD1
abundance: NA
len: 14
j_gene: TRBJ1-6

CDR3nt: TGTGCCAGCAGTACCGGGACAGTTAACTATGGCTACACCTTC
CDR3aa: CASSTGTVNYGYTF
v_gene: TRBV28
d_gene: TRBD1
abundance: NA
len: 14
j_gene: TRBJ1-2

CDR3nt: TGCAGCGTCTGGGGACAGGACAACTATGGCTACACCTTC
CDR3aa: CSVWGQDNYGYTF
v_gene: TRBV29-1
d_gene: TRBD1
abundance: NA
len: 13
j_gene: TRBJ1-2

CDR3nt: TGTGCCAGCAGTTACTCGAGTCCCCGTGCGAATTCACCCCTCCACTTT
CDR3aa: CASSYSSPRANSPLHF
v_gene: TRBV6-5
d_gene: NA
abundance: NA
len: 16
j_gene: TRBJ1-6

CDR3nt: TGCGCCAGCAGTGAGTCGGAGGATCAACGTAATTCACCCCTCCACTTT
CDR3aa: CASSESEDQRNSPLHF
v_gene: TRBV10-1
d_gene: NA
abundance: few
len: 16
j_gene: TRBJ1-6

CDR3nt: TGTGCCTGGAGCCCACGTGGGACAGGGTTTGAAAAACTGTTTTTT
CDR3aa: CAWSPRGTGFEKLFF
v_gene: TRBV30
d_gene: TRBD1
abundance: NA
len: 15
j_gene: TRBJ1-4

CDR3nt: TGCGCCAGCAGCCAAGGCCCTAGCGGGGGTCAGGATACGCAGTATTTT
CDR3aa: CASSQGPSGGQDTQYF
v_gene: TRBV4-1
d_gene: TRBD2
abundance: NA
len: 16
j_gene: TRBJ2-3

CDR3nt: TGTGCCAGCAGTTACTTGGACAGAGCTGGCTACACCTTC
CDR3aa: CASSYLDRAGYTF
v_gene: TRBV6-5
d_gene: NA
abundance: NA
len: 13
j_gene: TRBJ1-2

CDR3nt: TGTGCCATCAGTGATACGACTAGCGGGACCCATTACAATGAGCAGTTCTTC
CDR3aa: CAISDTTSGTHYNEQFF
v_gene: TRBV10-3
d_gene: TRBD2
abundance: NA
len: 17
j_gene: TRBJ2-1

CDR3nt: TGTGCCAGCAGCCCTAAACTAGGGCCCACTTACGAGCAGTACTTC
CDR3aa: CASSPKLGPTYEQYF
v_gene: TRBV5-6
d_gene: NA
abundance: NA
len: 15
j_gene: TRBJ2-7

CDR3nt: TGTGCCAGCAGAGGTTATGAGGGACTTAGCAATCAGCCCCAGCATTTT
CDR3aa: CASRGYEGLSNQPQHF
v_gene: TRBV28
d_gene: NA
abundance: NA
len: 16
j_gene: TRBJ1-5

CDR3nt: TGTGCCAGCACCTTGGAACAGGGAAAGGGGTACGAGCAGTACTTC
CDR3aa: CASTLEQGKGYEQYF
v_gene: TRBV7-6
d_gene: NA
abundance: NA
len: 15
j_gene: TRBJ2-7

CDR3nt: TGTGCCAGCAGCTTAATGGGGCCTGCCGGGGAGCTGTTTTTT
CDR3aa: CASSLMGPAGELFF
v_gene: TRBV7-2
d_gene: NA
abundance: NA
len: 14
j_gene: TRBJ2-2

CDR3nt: TGTGCCAGTAGTATGGCGACAGGGGGCTTGAATACGCAGTATTTT
CDR3aa: CASSMATGGLNTQYF
v_gene: TRBV19
d_gene: TRBD1
abundance: NA
len: 15
j_gene: TRBJ2-3

CDR3nt: TGTGCCAGCAGCTCCCGACAGGGGGTTAACTATGGCTACACCTTC
CDR3aa: CASSSRQGVNYGYTF
v_gene: TRBV27
d_gene: TRBD1
abundance: once
len: 15
j_gene: TRBJ1-2

CDR3nt: TGTGCCAGCAGTGAGATTGAAAAACTGTTTTTT
CDR3aa: CASSEIEKLFF
v_gene: TRBV28
d_gene: NA
abundance: NA
len: 11
j_gene: TRBJ1-4

CDR3nt: TGTGCCAGCAGTGATAACTGGGCAGGGGGATTCGCTAGCAATCAGCCCCAGCATTTT
CDR3aa: CASSDNWAGGFASNQPQHF
v_gene: TRBV2
d_gene: TRBD1
abundance: NA
len: 19
j_gene: TRBJ1-5

CDR3nt: TGTGCCAGCAGCTTAGGACTAGCGGAAACAGATACGCAGTATTTT
CDR3aa: CASSLGLAETDTQYF
v_gene: TRBV7-8
d_gene: TRBD2
abundance: NA
len: 15
j_gene: TRBJ2-3

CDR3nt: TGTGCCAGCAGCCGTCAGGGGGCGGGATCACCCCTCCACTTT
CDR3aa: CASSRQGAGSPLHF
v_gene: TRBV5-6
d_gene: TRBD1
abundance: once
len: 14
j_gene: TRBJ1-6

CDR3nt: TGCAGCGTTGAAGATCCGGGGACCGGGGGGGATACGCAGTATTTT
CDR3aa: CSVEDPGTGGDTQYF
v_gene: TRBV29-1
d_gene: TRBD2
abundance: NA
len: 15
j_gene: TRBJ2-3

CDR3nt: TGTGCCAGCAGTTTAGGGGGGTTGGGCTACACCTTC
CDR3aa: CASSLGGLGYTF
v_gene: TRBV28
d_gene: NA
abundance: NA
len: 12
j_gene: TRBJ1-2

CDR3nt: TGTGCCAGCAGCCAACTTCAGGGAGGTGAGCAGTTCTTC
CDR3aa: CASSQLQGGEQFF
v_gene: TRBV3-1/TRBV3-2
d_gene: NA
abundance: once
len: 13
j_gene: TRBJ2-1

CDR3nt: TGTGCCAGCAGCTTCATCTCGGTCCGCAGCGCAACTAATGAAAAACTGTTTTTT
CDR3aa: CASSFISVRSATNEKLFF
v_gene: TRBV11-2
d_gene: NA
abundance: once
len: 18
j_gene: TRBJ1-4